These 11 T cell receptor beta chains were sequenced from one sample in a study of OX40 agonist ivuxolimab in advanced cancers. Sequenced by immunoSEQ multiplex PCR; TCRdb stores in-frame clones only, minus some. The sample records under 50,000 clones, 75% to 90% being singletons. The material was CD4+ or CD8+ T cells sorted from blood, obtained in a trial of the OX40 agonist ivuxolimab. These receptors all stem from an adult with an advanced solid tumor such as melanoma, head and neck, liver or kidney cancer.

This chain connects TRBV15 to TRBJ2-2; 12 bases are shared with TRBD1. The trim removed 11 bases at V and 6 bases at J, leaving 10 bases unmatched. The germline gives CDR1 LNHNV, CDR2 YYDKDF (reference sequence). This CDR3 region has 15 residues. CDR3: CAAMRDRGPAGELFF. Here the CDR3 DNA reads TGTGCCGCCATGAGGGACAGGGGGCCCGCCGGGGAGCTGTTTTTT. Full variable domain (missing parts from reference TRBV15 and TRBJ2-2): DAMVIQNPRYQVTQFGKPVTLSCSQTLNHNVMYWYQQKSSQAPKLLFHYYDKDFNNEADTPDNFQSRRPNTSFCFLDIRSPGLGDTAMYLCAAMRDRGPAGELFFGEGSRLTVL.

This chain uses TRBV21-1 with TRBJ2-7. TRBV21-1 is deemed a pseudogene. This CDR3 comprises 14 residues. The CDR3 here is CASAATGPLYEQYF. Here the CDR3 DNA reads TGTGCCAGCGCCGCTACTGGACCCCTCTACGAGCAGTACTTC.

V is TRBV21-1 and J is TRBJ1-2; the table names TRBD1, a call not compared with the DNA. TRBV21-1 is annotated as a pseudogene. The CDR3 contains 18 residues. The CDR3 is CASSTTPGLQGPNYGYTF. CDR3 sequence (DNA): TGTGCCAGCAGCACCACACCCGGGTTACAGGGCCCTAACTATGGCTACACCTTC.

There are a few counts of this clone. The CDR3 region is CASSQPSGSTVYEQFF. In nucleotides, the CDR3 is TGCGCCAGCAGCCAACCCAGCGGGAGTACGGTTTATGAGCAGTTCTTC. This chain uses TRBV4-1 with TRBJ2-1, with TRBD2 matching 8 bases. Germline CDR1 is MGHRA and CDR2 is YSYEKL. V gave up 2 bases and J gave up 8 bases; unmatched junction bases: 11. This CDR3 spans 16 amino acids.

The table lists this clone with a count of one. The V and J genes are TRBV6-1 and TRBJ2-5; 7 bases map to TRBD1. Germline-derived CDR1 and CDR2 are MNHNS and SASEGT. This CDR3 has 15 residues. Germline trimming cut 6 bases from V and 1 base from J; bases unmatched to any gene: 8. The CDR3 bases are TGTGCCAGCAGGTTAGACAGGGTAGGCCAAGAGACCCAGTACTTC. Its translation: CASRLDRVGQETQYF.

The rearrangement uses TRBV11-2 and TRBJ1-1; TRBD1 is a possible D gene (5 bases). This CDR3 has 14 residues. Germline lookup yields CDR1 SGHAT and CDR2 FQNNGV. V dropped 6 bases and J dropped 0 bases, with 11 bases sitting between them. CDR3 loop: CASRHGGMNTEAFF. CDR3 sequence (DNA): TGTGCCAGCAGGCACGGGGGTATGAACACTGAAGCTTTCTTT. The full variable domain, with the rest looked up from reference TRBV11-2 and TRBJ1-1, is EAGVAQSPRYKIIEKRQSVAFWCNPISGHATLYWYQQILGQGPKLLIQFQNNGVVDDSQLPKDRFSAERLKGVDSTLKIQPAKLEDSAVYLCASRHGGMNTEAFFGQGTRLTVV.

The chain carries TRBV7-8 and TRBJ2-7, with D possibly TRBD2 on 6 matching bases. The germline CDR1 and CDR2 sequences are SGHVS and FQNEAQ. V lost 3 bases and J 4 bases, leaving 10 bases between the germline ends. The CDR3 is 13 amino acids. CDR3 sequence reads: CASSFSGGYEQYF. The CDR3 coding sequence is TGTGCCAGCAGCTTTAGCGGAGGGTACGAGCAGTACTTC. The full variable domain, completed using reference TRBV7-8 and TRBJ2-7, is GAGVSQSPRYKVAKRGQDVALRCDPISGHVSLFWYQQALGQGPEFLTYFQNEAQLDKSGLPSDRFFAERPEGSVSTLKIQRTQQEDSAVYLCASSFSGGYEQYFGPGTRLTVT.

The chain couples TRBV19 to TRBJ1-3; 7 nucleotides match TRBD1. V lost 1 base, J lost 6 bases, and 3 bases stayed unmatched. Germline assignment: CDR1 LNHDA and CDR2 SQIVND (reference sequence). This CDR3 has 14 amino acids. The CDR3 DNA reads as TGTGCCAGTAGTATAGGAGGGGGCGTAAACACCATATATTTT. Translation gives CASSIGGGVNTIYF.

The chain recombines TRBV1 with TRBJ1-2. TRBV1 is listed as a pseudogene. The CDR3 consists of 16 residues. The CDR3 loop is CTSSATSLCETYGYTF. CDR3 in DNA: TGCACCAGCAGTGCGACGAGTTTGTGCGAAACCTATGGCTACACCTTC.

The CDR3 nucleotides are TGTGCCATCAGGCCTATTGGGGGTGGCACTGAAGCTTTCTTT. It codes for CAIRPIGGGTEAFF. This chain joins TRBV10-3 and TRBJ1-1; D may be TRBD1 (5 bases). This CDR3 is 14 amino acids long. Germline CDR1 ENHRY, CDR2 SYGVKD. Deletions cut 6 bases from V and 4 bases from J, with 15 bases between.

The chain has TRBV27 and TRBJ1-4, with D unresolved. V was cut by 5 bases and J by 0 bases, with 7 bases left in between. This CDR3 region has 14 residues. CDR1 and CDR2 (germline): MNHEY, SMNVEV (reference sequence). The CDR3 coding sequence is TGTGCCAGCAGTCGTCAGTCAACTAATGAAAAACTGTTTTTT. Its translation: CASSRQSTNEKLFF.